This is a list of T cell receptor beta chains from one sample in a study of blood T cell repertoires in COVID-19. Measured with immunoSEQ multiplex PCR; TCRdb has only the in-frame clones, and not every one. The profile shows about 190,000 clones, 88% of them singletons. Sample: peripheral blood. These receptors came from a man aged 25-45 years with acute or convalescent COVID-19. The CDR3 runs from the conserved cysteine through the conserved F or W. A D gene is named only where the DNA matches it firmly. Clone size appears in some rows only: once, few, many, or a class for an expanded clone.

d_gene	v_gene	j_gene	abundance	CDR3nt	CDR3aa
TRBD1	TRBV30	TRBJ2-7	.	TGTGCCTGGAGCGACCGGGACAGGGGGCGGTACGAGCAGTACTTC	CAWSDRDRGRYEQYF
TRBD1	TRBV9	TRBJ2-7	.	TGTGCCAGCAGCTCAGGGGGCAGGTACGAGCAGTACTTC	CASSSGGRYEQYF
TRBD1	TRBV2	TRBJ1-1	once	TGTGCCAGCAGTGAGATCTCAGGACAGGGGAAGGCTTTCTTT	CASSEISGQGKAFF
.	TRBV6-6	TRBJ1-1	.	TGTGCCAGCAGTTACCCCCTGACAGGCAAGAACACTGAAGCTTTCTTT	CASSYPLTGKNTEAFF
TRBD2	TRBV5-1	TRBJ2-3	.	TGCGCCAGCAGCCCGGGACTAGTCGAGCCGCAGTATTTT	CASSPGLVEPQYF
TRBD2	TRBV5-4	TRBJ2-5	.	TGTGCCAGCAGCTCTTACAGGGGGACTAGCGGGGGTCTAGAGACCCAGTACTTC	CASSSYRGTSGGLETQYF
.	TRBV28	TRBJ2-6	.	TGTGCCAGCAGCCGCTCTCAGGGGCGCTCTGGGGCCAACGTCCTGACTTTC	CASSRSQGRSGANVLTF
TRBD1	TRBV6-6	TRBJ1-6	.	TGTGCCAGCAGCATCGACAGGGCTTTTCAGCATTCACCCCTCCACTTT	CASSIDRAFQHSPLHF
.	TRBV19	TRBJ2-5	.	TGTGCCAGAGCCCCCTTTCTGACGGGTCCAGAGACCCAGTACTTC	CARAPFLTGPETQYF
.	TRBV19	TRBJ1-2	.	TGTGCCAGTAGTATTCTGGCACAGGGTAGGTATGGCTACACCTTC	CASSILAQGRYGYTF
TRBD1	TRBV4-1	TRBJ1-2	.	TGCGCCAGCAGTCCCGACAGGGGGGAGGATGGCTACACCTTC	CASSPDRGEDGYTF
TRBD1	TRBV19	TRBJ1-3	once	TGTGCCAGTAGTACCCGACAGGGGTTCTCTGGAAACACCATATATTTT	CASSTRQGFSGNTIYF
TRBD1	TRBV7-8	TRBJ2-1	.	TGTGCCAGCAACTTCCTGCCGGGACAGGACAGAAATGAGCAGTTCTTC	CASNFLPGQDRNEQFF
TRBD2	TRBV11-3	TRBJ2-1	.	TGTGCCAGCAGCACTTCCAGACTAGCCTCTTTGTTCTTC	CASSTSRLASLFF
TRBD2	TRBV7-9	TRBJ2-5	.	TGTGCCAGCGTTATTCGGGGGGGCCCTCAAGAGACCCAGTACTTC	CASVIRGGPQETQYF
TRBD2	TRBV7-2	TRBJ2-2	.	TGTGCCAGCAGCTTGACTAGCGGGACCTACGGGGAGCTGTTTTTT	CASSLTSGTYGELFF
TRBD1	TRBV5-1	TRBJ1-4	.	TGCGCCAGCAGCTTGTGGTTCGCAGGGGGTAATGAAAAACTGTTTTTT	CASSLWFAGGNEKLFF
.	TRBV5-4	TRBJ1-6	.	TGTGCCAGCAGCTTGGTCGGGGGGAATAATTCACCCCTCCACTTT	CASSLVGGNNSPLHF
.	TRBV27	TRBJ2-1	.	TGTGCCAGCAGCAAAACCTACAATGAGCAGTTCTTC	CASSKTYNEQFF
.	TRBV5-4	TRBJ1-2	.	TGTGCCAGCAGCTTGGACAGCTATGGCTACACCTTC	CASSLDSYGYTF
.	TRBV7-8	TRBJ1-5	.	TGTGCCAGCAGCTACGGGGGACTGAATAGCAATCAGCCCCAGCATTTT	CASSYGGLNSNQPQHF
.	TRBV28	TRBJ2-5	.	TGTGCCAGCTATATTGGACTAAAAGAGACCCAGTACTTC	CASYIGLKETQYF
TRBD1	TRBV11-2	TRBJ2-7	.	TGTGCCAGCAGCTTAGGTCCAGGGGGCATGTACGAGCAGTACTTC	CASSLGPGGMYEQYF
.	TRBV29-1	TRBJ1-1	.	TGCAGCGTTGTTAGACAACCGAACACTGAAGCTTTCTTT	CSVVRQPNTEAFF
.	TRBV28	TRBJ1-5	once	TGTGCCAGCAGTTTAGTGAAACTTAGCAATCAGCCCCAGCATTTT	CASSLVKLSNQPQHF
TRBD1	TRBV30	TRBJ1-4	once	TGTGCCTGGGGCTCTGGACAGGGGGCTTTAACTAATGAAAAACTGTTTTTT	CAWGSGQGALTNEKLFF
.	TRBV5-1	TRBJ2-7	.	TGCGCCAGCAGCCGCGAGGGAAGGTGGCAGTACTTC	CASSREGRWQYF
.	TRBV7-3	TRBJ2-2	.	TGTGCCAGCAAGGAGGGATCGAACACCGGGGAGCTGTTTTTT	CASKEGSNTGELFF
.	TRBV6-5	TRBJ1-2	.	TGTGCCAGCAGTTACTCGCGTGACATCCCAAGCTACACCTTC	CASSYSRDIPSYTF
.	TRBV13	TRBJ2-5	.	TGTGCCAGCAGAAGAAATTCGGGTTCGGAGACCCAGTACTTC	CASRRNSGSETQYF
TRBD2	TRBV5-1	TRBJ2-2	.	TGCGCCAGCAGATTGGGACTAGCGCCAACAACCACCGGGGAGCTGTTTTTT	CASRLGLAPTTTGELFF
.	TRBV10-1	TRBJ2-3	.	TGCGCCAGCAGTGAGAGTCAGAGCACAGATACGCAGTATTTT	CASSESQSTDTQYF
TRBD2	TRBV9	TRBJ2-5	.	TGTGCCAGCAGCGTAAAAAGCGGGGGGGCTGTCGTGGAGACCCAGTACTTC	CASSVKSGGAVVETQYF
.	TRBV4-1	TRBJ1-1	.	TGCGCCAGCAGCCATGATCGGGGACATGGGCCCACTGAAGCTTTCTTT	CASSHDRGHGPTEAFF
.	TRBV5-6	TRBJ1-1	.	TGTGCCAGCAGCCGAGGTCAGATGAACACTGAAGCTTTCTTT	CASSRGQMNTEAFF